The next 8 T cell receptor beta chains were all read from a single sample in a study of post-analysis software for immune sequencing data (dated by TCRdb to the mid-2010s). Beyond this particular receptor, the publication reports: Several TRBV segments, including TRBV5-6, TRBV5-1 and TRBV20-1, were significantly more frequent in patients than controls.

What these receptors recognize is not known. The library was built by means of PCR. The instrument was an Illumina HiSeq 2500. To reduce PCR and sequencing biases, unique molecular identifiers were built into the TCR beta cDNA libraries. In-frame beta chains were kept once TCRdb had trimmed the public reads at Q25 with fastp and called clones with MiXCR. Every CDR3 protein is listed once, alongside the most common genes and DNA of its rows. The table for this sample lists about 820,000 distinct CDR3 sequences; approximately 50% of them were counted only once. The top ten clonotypes cover around 4.5% of the sample. Source material: blood. The receptors were gathered from a girl aged 5 to 17 with multiple sclerosis.

The chain recombines TRBV20-1 with TRBJ2-7; D is perhaps TRBD1 (5 bases). The CDR3 contains 14 residues. Germline CDR1 reads DFQATT; CDR2 reads SNEGSKA (reference sequence). V shed 3 bases and J shed 7 bases, with 19 bases lying between them. CDR3 residues: CSASSVEGVREQYF. CDR3 DNA sequence: TGCAGTGCTAGTTCCGTTGAAGGGGTACGGGAGCAGTACTTC.

The rearrangement joins TRBV12-3 or TRBV12-4 to TRBJ1-5; tentatively, D is TRBD1 (5 bases). V was cut by 7 bases and J by 2 bases, with 15 bases left in between. This CDR3 comprises 15 residues. CDR3 in DNA: TGTGCCAGCAAATTTGAGGGGAGAGGCAATCAGCCCCAGCATTTT. Translation gives CASKFEGRGNQPQHF.

The V gene is TRBV29-1, the J gene TRBJ2-7, with TRBD1 matching over 7 bases. This CDR3 region has 13 residues. Germline loops: CDR1 SQVTM, CDR2 ANQGSEA. The J segment lost 2 bases and the V segment lost 4 bases, leaving 5 bases of the junction unmatched. The CDR3, as DNA: TGCAGCGTTGTGAGGGGGCAGACCTACGAGCAGTACTTC. This translates into CSVVRGQTYEQYF.

The CDR3 DNA follows: TGTGCCAGCAGCTTAAGACTAGCCGGTTCGGGGGAGCAGTACTTC. Protein sequence: CASSLRLAGSGEQYF. The V and J genes are TRBV13 and TRBJ2-4, with 7 bases matching TRBD2. The CDR3 spans 15 residues. CDR1 and CDR2 (germline): PRHDT, FYEKMQ (reference sequence). Trimming at V came to 2 bases and at J to 13 bases, leaving 14 bases not matched to a gene.

The CDR3 loop reads CASSPRPSTDPLGSPLHF. The CDR3, as DNA: TGCGCCAGCAGCCCCCGCCCAAGCACCGACCCTTTGGGTTCACCCCTCCACTTT. The gene calls are TRBV5-1 and TRBJ1-6, with D uncertain. With 4 bases removed from V and 9 bases from J, the gap between germline ends came to 26 bases. The CDR3 length is 18 residues. Germline CDR1 and CDR2: SGHRS and YFSETQ. The full variable domain, in which reference TRBV5-1 and TRBJ1-6 provide the parts outside the CDR3, is KAGVTQTPRYLIKTRGQQVTLSCSPISGHRSVSWYQQTPGQGLQFLFEYFSETQRNKGNFPGRFSGRQFSNSRSEMNVSTLELGDSALYLCASSPRPSTDPLGSPLHFGNGTRLTVT.

The chain carries TRBV5-1 and TRBJ2-7; TRBD2 matches at 7 bases. Trimming cost V 0 bases and J 7 bases; bases outside gene matches: 13. CDR3 size: 16 residues. Germline assignment: CDR1 SGHRS and CDR2 YFSETQ. The CDR3 DNA reads TGCGCCAGCAGCTTGGCGCGGGAGAATATCCTTAATGAGCAGTACTTC. Its translation: CASSLARENILNEQYF.

The count of this clonotype is one. CDR3 protein: CASSPPTQGLSTDTQYF. Here the CDR3 DNA reads TGTGCCAGCAGCCCGCCAACTCAGGGACTAAGCACAGATACGCAGTATTTT. The V and J genes are TRBV5-6 and TRBJ2-3; 7 bases are a match to TRBD2. V was pared by 4 bases and J by 0 bases, with 11 bases of the junction left unmatched. This CDR3 contains 17 residues. Germline V lookup: CDR1 SGHDT, CDR2 YYEEEE.

V is TRBV7-2 and J is TRBJ2-7; tentatively, D is TRBD2 (6 bases). This CDR3 has 15 residues. V was cut by 3 bases and J by 1 base, with 13 bases left in between. The germline V gene encodes CDR1 SGHTA and CDR2 FQGNSA. CDR3 sequence reads: CASSFLSGLSYEQYV. CDR3 bases: TGTGCCAGCAGCTTCTTGAGCGGGCTTTCCTACGAGCAGTACGTC.